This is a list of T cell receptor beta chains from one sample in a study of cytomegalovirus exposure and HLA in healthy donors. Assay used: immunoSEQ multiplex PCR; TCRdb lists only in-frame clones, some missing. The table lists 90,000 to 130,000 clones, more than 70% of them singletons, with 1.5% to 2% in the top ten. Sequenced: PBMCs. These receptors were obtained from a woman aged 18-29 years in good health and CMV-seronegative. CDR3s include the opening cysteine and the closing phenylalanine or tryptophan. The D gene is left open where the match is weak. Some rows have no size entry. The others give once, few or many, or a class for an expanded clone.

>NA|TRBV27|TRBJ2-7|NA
CASSFGAGHYEQYF
TGTGCCAGCAGTTTTGGGGCAGGCCACTACGAGCAGTACTTC
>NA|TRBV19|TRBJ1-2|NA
CASSILPDSYYGYTF
TGTGCCAGTAGTATCCTCCCGGACAGCTACTATGGCTACACCTTC
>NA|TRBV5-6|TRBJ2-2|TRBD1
CASSLEDRVTGELFF
TGTGCCAGCAGCTTGGAAGACAGGGTGACCGGGGAGCTGTTTTTT
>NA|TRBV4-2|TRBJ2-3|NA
CASSQVQDTQYF
TGTGCCAGCAGCCAAGTCCAAGATACGCAGTATTTT
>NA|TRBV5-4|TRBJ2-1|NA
CASKYPPRDEQFF
TGTGCCAGCAAGTATCCCCCGCGCGATGAGCAGTTCTTC
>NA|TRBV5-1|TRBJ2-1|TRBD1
CASSYDRGLYNEQFF
TGCGCCAGTAGCTACGACAGGGGCCTATACAATGAGCAGTTCTTC
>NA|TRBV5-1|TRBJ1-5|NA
CASSSQGNQPQHF
TGCGCCAGCAGCTCACAGGGCAATCAGCCCCAGCATTTT
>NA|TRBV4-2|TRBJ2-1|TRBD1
CASSLQQGTLYNEQFF
TGTGCCAGCAGCCTACAACAGGGGACCCTCTACAATGAGCAGTTCTTC
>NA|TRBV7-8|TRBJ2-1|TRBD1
CASTGQRHYNEQFF
TGTGCCAGCACGGGACAGCGCCACTACAATGAGCAGTTCTTC
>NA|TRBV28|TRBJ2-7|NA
CASQNTGNYEQYF
TGTGCCAGCCAAAACACGGGGAACTACGAGCAGTACTTC
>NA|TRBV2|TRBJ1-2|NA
CASSTGVPYYGYTF
TGTGCCAGCAGTACAGGCGTTCCCTACTATGGCTACACCTTC
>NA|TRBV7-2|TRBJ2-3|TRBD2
CASSFVSSARGGVTDTQYF
TGTGCCAGCAGCTTCGTTTCGTCCGCACGCGGGGGGGTTACAGATACGCAGTATTTT
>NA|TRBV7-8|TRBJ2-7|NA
CASSLDALATIF
TGTGCCAGCAGCTTAGACGCTCTAGCGACAATATTC
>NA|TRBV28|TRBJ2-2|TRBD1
CASSSPGTGGTGELFF
TGTGCCAGCAGTTCACCCGGGACAGGGGGCACCGGGGAGCTGTTTTTT
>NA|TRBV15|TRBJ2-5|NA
CATSRGSGETQYF
TGTGCCACCAGCAGGGGGAGTGGGGAGACCCAGTACTTC
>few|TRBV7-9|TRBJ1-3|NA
CASSSGSGNTIYF
TGTGCCAGCAGCTCAGGGTCTGGAAACACCATATATTTT
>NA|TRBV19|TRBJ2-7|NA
CASSTGVIHEQYF
TGTGCCAGTAGTACAGGGGTTATCCACGAGCAGTACTTC
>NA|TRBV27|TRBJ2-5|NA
CASSSSRQNQETQYF
TGTGCCAGCAGTTCGAGCCGACAGAATCAAGAGACCCAGTACTTC